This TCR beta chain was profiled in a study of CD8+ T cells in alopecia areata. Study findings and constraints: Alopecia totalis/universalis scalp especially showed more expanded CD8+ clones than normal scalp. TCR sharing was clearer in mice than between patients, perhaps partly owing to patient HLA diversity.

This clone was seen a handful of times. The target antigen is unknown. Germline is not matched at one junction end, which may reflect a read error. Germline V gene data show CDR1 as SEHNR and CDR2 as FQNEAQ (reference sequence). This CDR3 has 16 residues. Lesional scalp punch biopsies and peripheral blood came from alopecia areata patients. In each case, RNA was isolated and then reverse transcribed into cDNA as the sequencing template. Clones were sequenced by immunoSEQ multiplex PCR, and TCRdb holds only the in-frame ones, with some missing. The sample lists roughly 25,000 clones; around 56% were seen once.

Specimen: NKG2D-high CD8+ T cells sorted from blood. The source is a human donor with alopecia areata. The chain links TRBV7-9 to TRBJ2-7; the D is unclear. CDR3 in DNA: TGTGCCAACAGCTTAGTTCGCGGAACTCTGCCCTACGAGCAGTACTTC. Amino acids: CANSLVRGTLPYEQYF.